This is a list of T cell receptor beta chains from one sample in a study of identical twins. TCRdb fed the 5' RACE reads into MiXCR, producing one record per CDR3 protein. The sample yields a few hundred thousand distinct CDR3 sequences, 12% seen once. The same data also went into a second study, on yellow fever vaccine responses in identical twins.

Sequencing was carried out using memory (CD45RO+) T cells sorted from blood. Receptors originate from a woman aged 18-35 years in good health. CDR3s include the opening cysteine and the closing phenylalanine or tryptophan. The D gene is left open where the match is weak. Rows give clone size only sometimes, using once, few, many, or a class for an expanded clone.

D gene	J gene	clone size	V gene	CDR3 DNA	CDR3 protein
TRBD1	TRBJ2-2	few	TRBV3-1	TGTGCCAGCAGCCGTAAAAGAGGGACAGGCGCTAATCCCGGGGAGCTGTTTTTT	CASSRKRGTGANPGELFF
NA	TRBJ2-2	few	TRBV11-3	TGTGCCAGCAGCTCCAAGCCCGCGACGAACACCGGGGAGCTGTTTTTT	CASSSKPATNTGELFF
NA	TRBJ2-1	NA	TRBV18	TGTGCCAGCTCACCAAATGATGGGGTAGCAAACAATGAGCAGTTCTTC	CASSPNDGVANNEQFF
TRBD1	TRBJ2-1	few	TRBV6-1	TGTGCCAGCAGTCGGGACAGGGGCCCAAACAATGAGCAGTTCTTC	CASSRDRGPNNEQFF
NA	TRBJ1-5	NA	TRBV2	TGTGCCAGCAGTTCGGACAGCTATAGCAATCAGCCCCAGCATTTT	CASSSDSYSNQPQHF
NA	TRBJ2-7	once	TRBV7-8	TGTGCCAGCAGCCCCTACGAGGACCGAGCATTGCAGTACTTC	CASSPYEDRALQYF
TRBD1	TRBJ2-7	NA	TRBV29-1	TGCAGCGCCGGGACAGCCTACGAGCAGTACTTC	CSAGTAYEQYF
TRBD1	TRBJ2-4	few	TRBV4-1	TGCGCCAGCAGCCAAGGACAGGGGACCAAAAACATTCAGTACTTC	CASSQGQGTKNIQYF
NA	TRBJ2-1	NA	TRBV7-6	TGTGCCAGCTCGCCGTGGGGGGGCCTCAATGAGCAGTTCTTC	CASSPWGGLNEQFF
NA	TRBJ2-7	NA	TRBV5-1	TGCGCCAGCAGCCCGGGGGGCTACCCCCCTGAGAAGTACTTC	CASSPGGYPPEKYF
TRBD2	TRBJ2-1	NA	TRBV20-1	TGCAGTGCTAGTGGACTAGCGGGTTCCTACAATGAGCAGTTCTTC	CSASGLAGSYNEQFF
TRBD1	TRBJ2-7	once	TRBV30	TGTGCCTGGAGACCTTCGGGACAGGGGGGATACGAGCAGTACTTC	CAWRPSGQGGYEQYF
NA	TRBJ2-7	NA	TRBV4-3	TGCGCCAGCAGCCAAGATTTGGCAGACACCTCCTACGAGCAGTACTTC	CASSQDLADTSYEQYF
NA	TRBJ2-3	few	TRBV29-1	TGCAGCGTTGAAGTGATGGAAGATACGCAGTATTTT	CSVEVMEDTQYF
NA	TRBJ2-5	few	TRBV20-1	TGCAGTGCTCTCTGGGCAGGGAAGGAGACCCAGTACTTC	CSALWAGKETQYF
NA	TRBJ2-3	few	TRBV4-1	TGCGCCAGCAGCCAAGGGGGCATGGGACTTGAAGATACGCAGTATTTT	CASSQGGMGLEDTQYF
NA	TRBJ2-1	few	TRBV2	TGTGCCAGCAGTGACGACAGGGAGGACTACAATGAGCAGTTCTTC	CASSDDREDYNEQFF
NA	TRBJ2-3	NA	TRBV6-1	TGTGCCAGCCGGGTTGGGGGGGGGCGGACATCGGATACGCAGTATTTT	CASRVGGGRTSDTQYF
NA	TRBJ2-1	many	TRBV20-1	TGCAGTGCGGCGGTGGGGAATGAGCAGTTCTTC	CSAAVGNEQFF
NA	TRBJ2-5	NA	TRBV4-2	TGTGCCAGCAGCCGCCGAATGGGGTCCAGTTTAGAGACCCAGTACTTC	CASSRRMGSSLETQYF
NA	TRBJ2-2	NA	TRBV18	TGTGCCAGCTCACCATTGATGGGACAGAACACCGGGGAGCTGTTTTTT	CASSPLMGQNTGELFF
TRBD2	TRBJ2-1	few	TRBV14	TGTGCCAGCAGCCAGCCCCCGGGACTAGGGAGTACGTTGGGGCAGTTCTTC	CASSQPPGLGSTLGQFF
TRBD2	TRBJ2-1	few	TRBV9	TGTGCCAGCAGCGTAACTTATCGGACTAGCGGGAGAGGGGGCTCCTACAATGAGCAGTTCTTC	CASSVTYRTSGRGGSYNEQFF
NA	TRBJ2-2	few	TRBV6-4	TGTGCCAGCAGTGGTCAGGGAGACACCGGGGAGCTGTTTTTT	CASSGQGDTGELFF
NA	TRBJ2-1	many	TRBV4-1	TGCGCCAGCAGCCAAGATCACGGTAGCCCGGACAATGAGCAGTTCTTC	CASSQDHGSPDNEQFF
NA	TRBJ2-6	many	TRBV5-1	TGCGCCAGCAGCCCGGGACGTCTCTCTGGGGCCAACGTCCTGACTTTC	CASSPGRLSGANVLTF
NA	TRBJ1-2	few	TRBV28	TGTGCCAGCAGTTTCGGGACAACTAGCATTGGCTACACCTTC	CASSFGTTSIGYTF
NA	TRBJ2-5	many	TRBV20-1	TGCAGTGCTAAAACTGGGCAGCCACAAGAGACCCAGTACTTC	CSAKTGQPQETQYF
NA	TRBJ2-2	many	TRBV12-3/TRBV12-4	TGTGCCAGCAGTTTTTCGGGCACCGGGGAGCTGTTTTTT	CASSFSGTGELFF
NA	TRBJ2-7	many	TRBV4-1	TGCGCCAGCAGCCAAGATTTGGGTTTGGGGGGCAATGATTTC	CASSQDLGLGGNDF
TRBD1	TRBJ1-3	NA	TRBV4-1	TGCGCCAGCAGCCAAGAAGAGACAGGGCTCGGAAACACCATATATTTT	CASSQEETGLGNTIYF
NA	TRBJ2-5	few	TRBV7-8	TGTGCCAGCAGCTATGGGGTTGCATGGGAGACCCAGTACTTC	CASSYGVAWETQYF
TRBD2	TRBJ2-7	many	TRBV15	TGTGCCACTACCCCGACTAGCGGGAGTTACGAGCAGTACTTC	CATTPTSGSYEQYF
NA	TRBJ2-1	NA	TRBV7-6	TGTGCCAGCAGCTACGAAGACAGATACAATGAGCAGTTCTTC	CASSYEDRYNEQFF
TRBD2	TRBJ2-1	NA	TRBV5-1	TGCGCCAGCAGCTTGGATAGCGGGTTCATAAATGAGCAGTTCTTC	CASSLDSGFINEQFF
NA	TRBJ2-2	NA	TRBV7-2	TGTGCCAGCAGCTTAGGACTCGGAGGGACCGGGGAGCTGTTTTTT	CASSLGLGGTGELFF
TRBD2	TRBJ2-7	many	TRBV4-2	TGTGCCAGCAGCCAAGTAGGGACTAGCGTCGAGCAGTACTTC	CASSQVGTSVEQYF
NA	TRBJ1-2	many	TRBV6-2/TRBV6-3	TGTGCCAGCAGATCTACAGGGATTCCGGGCTACACCTTC	CASRSTGIPGYTF
TRBD2	TRBJ2-5	many	TRBV29-1	TGCAGCGTGACAAGACTAGCCAACCAAGAGACCCAGTACTTC	CSVTRLANQETQYF
TRBD1	TRBJ2-6	few	TRBV30	TGTGCCTGGAACCGGGACAGGGGATCTGGGGCCAACGTCCTGACTTTC	CAWNRDRGSGANVLTF
NA	TRBJ2-5	few	TRBV11-3	TGTGCCAGCAGCCAGACGGGATCCGAGACCCAGTACTTC	CASSQTGSETQYF
NA	TRBJ1-1	NA	TRBV11-2	TGTGCCAGCAGCTTCGAGGGTTGGGCGACTGAAGCTTTCTTT	CASSFEGWATEAFF
TRBD1	TRBJ1-1	NA	TRBV5-1	TGCGCCAGCAGCTTGGGAGGGACAGGGGGCATGGGCACTGAAGCTTTCTTT	CASSLGGTGGMGTEAFF
TRBD1	TRBJ2-2	NA	TRBV12-3/TRBV12-4	TGTGCCAGCAGTAGACAGGGGGCGAGCACCGGGGAGCTGTTTTTT	CASSRQGASTGELFF
NA	TRBJ2-2	few	TRBV20-1	TGCAGTGCTAGCGAAGGGGCCAACACCGGGGAGCTGTTTTTT	CSASEGANTGELFF